This TCR delta chain was obtained from a study of Vδ1+ human thymocytes. Study findings and constraints: In the thymus, TRG and TRD repertoires looked highly polyclonal with Gaussian CDR3 lengths.

This clone was found a few times. Its antigen is as yet unknown. RNA was extracted from the cells and then reverse transcribed. CDR3 amplicons came from multiplex PCR with pooled V-gene forward and constant-region reverse primers. TCRdb called clones from the multiplex PCR reads again using CATT. The table has roughly 25,000 delta-chain clones, approximately 32% seen once. V gave up 2 bases and J gave up 0 bases, with 29 bases separating them. Germline assignment: CDR1 TSWWSYY and CDR2 QGS. The CDR3 totals 24 residues. Sequenced material: Vdelta1+ gamma-delta thymocytes from the thymus. Subset denoted: FACS-sorted CD3+ TCRalphabeta- TCRVdelta1+ TCRVdelta2- thymocytes. This clonotype was sampled from a boy in the first two years of life who had congenital heart surgery. The J gene is TRDJ3, the V gene TRDV1; perhaps TRDD3 as D (6 bases). The CDR3 spells CALGEYPSLRCWGPGSWDTRQMFF. CDR3 nucleotides: TGTGCTCTTGGGGAATATCCCAGCCTACGATGCTGGGGACCCGGCTCCTGGGACACCCGACAGATGTTTTTC.